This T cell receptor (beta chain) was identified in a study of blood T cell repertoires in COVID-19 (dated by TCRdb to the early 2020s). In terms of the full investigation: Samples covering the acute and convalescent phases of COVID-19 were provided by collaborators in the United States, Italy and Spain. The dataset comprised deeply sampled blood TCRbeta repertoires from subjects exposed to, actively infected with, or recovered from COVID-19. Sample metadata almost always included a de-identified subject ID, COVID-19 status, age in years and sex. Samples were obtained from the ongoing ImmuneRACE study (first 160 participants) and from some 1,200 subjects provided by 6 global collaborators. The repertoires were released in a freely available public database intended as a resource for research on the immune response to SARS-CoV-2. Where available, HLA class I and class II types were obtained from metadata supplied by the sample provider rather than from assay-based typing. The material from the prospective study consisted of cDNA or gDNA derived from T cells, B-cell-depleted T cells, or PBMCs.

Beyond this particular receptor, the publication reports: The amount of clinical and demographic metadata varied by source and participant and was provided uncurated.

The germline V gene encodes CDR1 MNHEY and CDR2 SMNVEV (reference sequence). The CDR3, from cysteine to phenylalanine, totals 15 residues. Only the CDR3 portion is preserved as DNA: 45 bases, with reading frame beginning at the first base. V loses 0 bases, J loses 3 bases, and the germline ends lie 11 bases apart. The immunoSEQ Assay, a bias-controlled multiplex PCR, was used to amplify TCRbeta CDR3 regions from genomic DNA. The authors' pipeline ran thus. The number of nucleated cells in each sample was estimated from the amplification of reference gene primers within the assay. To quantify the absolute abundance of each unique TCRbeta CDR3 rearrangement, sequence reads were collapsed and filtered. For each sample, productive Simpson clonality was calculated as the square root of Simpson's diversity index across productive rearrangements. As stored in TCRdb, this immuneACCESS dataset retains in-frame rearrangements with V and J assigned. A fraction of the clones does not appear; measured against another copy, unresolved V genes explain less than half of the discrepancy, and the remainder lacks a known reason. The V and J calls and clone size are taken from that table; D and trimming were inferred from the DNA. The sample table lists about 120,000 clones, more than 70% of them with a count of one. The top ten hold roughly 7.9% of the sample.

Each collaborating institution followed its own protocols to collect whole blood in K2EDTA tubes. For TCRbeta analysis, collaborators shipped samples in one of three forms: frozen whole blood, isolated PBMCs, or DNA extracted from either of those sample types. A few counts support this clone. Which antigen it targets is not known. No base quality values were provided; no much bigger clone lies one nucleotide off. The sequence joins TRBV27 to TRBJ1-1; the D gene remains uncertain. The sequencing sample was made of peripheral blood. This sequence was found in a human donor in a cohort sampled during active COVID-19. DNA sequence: TGTGCCAGCAGTTTATCCCGGGGTTTTGACACTGAAGCTTTCTTT. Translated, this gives CASSLSRGFDTEAFF.